The clone carrying this TCR beta chain was seen a handful of times. What it recognizes is unknown. A second roughly 6 to 11 cycle PCR used barcoded and J-beta primers. Sequencing recovered at least 2.5 million CDR3-containing paired-end reads from each sample. TCRdb reprocessed the 5' RACE reads via MiXCR and lists one record per CDR3 protein. Here the sample spans fewer than 800,000 distinct CDR3 sequences, 21% being singletons. These data are taken from a study of blood T cells in healthy people across ages. At the level of the study: In model experiments, template switching was able to capture about one barcoded beta molecule for every two T cells that were present.

Study conclusions and caveats: Estimated diversity that came from one million T cells was considered an underestimate.

The CDR3 runs 14 residues. The sample comprised blood. The clonotype comes from an older man in good health. The chain combines TRBV21-1 with TRBJ2-3; TRBD1 is the table's D call and was not checked against the DNA. TRBV21-1 is deemed a pseudogene. CDR3 amino acids: CASTRVGAEDTQYF. The DNA for the CDR3 is TGTGCCAGCACCAGGGTCGGGGCGGAAGATACGCAGTATTTT.